The next 19 T cell receptor beta chains were all read from a single sample in a study of cytomegalovirus exposure and HLA in healthy donors. PCR was performed using 60 Vbeta and 13 Jbeta primers. TCRdb's copy holds only in-frame clones and misses some; the assay was immunoSEQ multiplex PCR. Here the sample spans about 90,000 clones, around 62% being singletons. Source material: PBMCs. The receptors come from a woman aged 25 to 39 in good health and CMV-seropositive.

V and J are TRBV6-1 and TRBJ1-6, with no clear D. The CDR3 runs to 12 residues. V lost 5 bases to trimming and J lost 10 bases, with 9 bases between them. Germline values: CDR1 MNHNS, CDR2 SASEGT. CDR3 amino acids: CASSKLGSPLHF. CDR3 nucleotides: TGTGCCAGCAGTAAACTAGGGTCACCCCTCCACTTT.

The rearrangement links TRBV6-6 to TRBJ1-2, with 7 bases identical to TRBD1. Germline-derived CDR1 and CDR2 are MNHNY and SVGAGI (reference sequence). The V gene end was trimmed by 6 bases and the J gene end by 7 bases; junction bases not matched to a gene: 8. The CDR3 covers 13 residues. The CDR3 DNA reads TGTGCCAGCAGCTCACAGGGGACGGGTGGCTACACCTTC. This codes for CASSSQGTGGYTF.

In this sample, this clone turned up a few times. The rearrangement uses TRBV19 and TRBJ1-2, with a weak D call TRBD1 (6 bases). V lost 5 bases, J lost 5 bases, and 18 bases lay in between. This CDR3 has 15 residues. Per the germline V gene, CDR1 is LNHDA and CDR2 is SQIVND (reference sequence). CDR3 in amino acids: CASSPSLRGRYGYTF. The CDR3 DNA follows: TGTGCCAGTAGTCCGTCCCTCAGGGGTCGATATGGCTACACCTTC.

This clone showed up just a few times. The rearrangement uses TRBV11-3 and TRBJ2-3, with D possibly matching TRBD2 (6 bases). CDR1 is SGHNT and CDR2 is YENEEA in the germline V gene. V lost 5 bases and J 0 bases, leaving 21 bases between the germline ends. This CDR3 region has 18 residues. The CDR3 DNA follows: TGTGCCAGCAGCCCCGCGGACTATTTTCGGCCGAGCACAGATACGCAGTATTTT. Residues: CASSPADYFRPSTDTQYF.

The rearrangement links TRBV21-1 to TRBJ2-7; TRBD1 was called by the table and not checked on the DNA. TRBV21-1 is reported as a pseudogene. The CDR3 is 19 amino acids. CDR3 coding DNA: TGTGCCAGCAGCAATCGGGGCGGACAGGGAGGTAAAATTATCTACGAGCAGTACTTC. Protein product: CASSNRGGQGGKIIYEQYF.

With respect to this clone: Other DNA sequences from this sample encode an identical CDR3 as well. This chain links TRBV2 with TRBJ1-2; D gene uncertain. Deletions cut 2 bases from V and 6 bases from J, with 7 bases between. This CDR3 is 12 amino acids long. Germline values: CDR1 SNHLY, CDR2 FYNNEI. In DNA, the CDR3 is TGTGCCAGCAGTGAAAGCGGGGATGGCTACACCTTC. This gives the protein CASSESGDGYTF.

CDR3 sequence: CASSWGGATGELFF. For the CDR3, the DNA is TGTGCCAGCAGTTGGGGGGGCGCGACCGGGGAGCTGTTTTTT. This chain uses TRBV6-4 with TRBJ2-2; the D gene is possibly TRBD2 (7 bases). There are 14 residues in the CDR3. V was clipped by 5 bases and J by 5 bases, with 12 bases between them. Germline V CDR1 and CDR2: MRHNA, SNTAGT.

The V gene is TRBV27, the J gene TRBJ2-7; D is possibly TRBD1 (6 bases). The CDR3 has 13 residues. From germline, CDR1 is MNHEY and CDR2 SMNVEV (reference sequence). The V end lost 5 bases, the J end lost 3 bases, and 11 bases lay between the germline ends. CDR3 nucleotides: TGTGCCAGCAGTAGGGTAGGGGGCTACGAGCAGTACTTC. Its translation is CASSRVGGYEQYF.

This clone was found a few times. The chain couples TRBV5-1 to TRBJ2-1, with a weak D call TRBD1 (6 bases). V shed 2 bases and J shed 2 bases, with 11 bases lying between them. The CDR3 has 15 amino acids. Germline CDR1 and CDR2: SGHRS and YFSETQ. For the CDR3, the DNA is TGCGCCAGCAGCTTAGCAGGGGACCCCTACAATGAGCAGTTCTTC. Residues: CASSLAGDPYNEQFF. The full variable domain, rest sourced from reference TRBV5-1 and TRBJ2-1, is KAGVTQTPRYLIKTRGQQVTLSCSPISGHRSVSWYQQTPGQGLQFLFEYFSETQRNKGNFPGRFSGRQFSNSRSEMNVSTLELGDSALYLCASSLAGDPYNEQFFGPGTRLTVL.

V is TRBV7-8 and J is TRBJ2-7, with D maybe TRBD2 (5 bases). Germline V gene data show CDR1 as SGHVS and CDR2 as FQNEAQ. CDR3 length: 12 amino acids. Trimming cost V 8 bases and J 7 bases, with 15 bases left between them. CDR3 region: CASLSGGGEQYF. The DNA for the CDR3 is TGTGCCAGCCTTTCGGGCGGAGGTGAGCAGTACTTC. The whole variable domain, filled in from reference TRBV7-8 and TRBJ2-7, reads GAGVSQSPRYKVAKRGQDVALRCDPISGHVSLFWYQQALGQGPEFLTYFQNEAQLDKSGLPSDRFFAERPEGSVSTLKIQRTQQEDSAVYLCASLSGGGEQYFGPGTRLTVT.

V usage is TRBV7-2 and J usage is TRBJ1-4; D gene unclear. Germline CDR1 is SGHTA and CDR2 is FQGNSA. The CDR3 consists of 15 residues. The V and J ends lost 2 bases and 3 bases respectively, with 10 bases between them. Written as DNA, the CDR3 is TGTGCCAGCAGCTTAACGGGGTTGGCTAATGAAAAACTGTTTTTT. It is translated as CASSLTGLANEKLFF.

The chain carries TRBV19 and TRBJ1-2; possible D gene TRBD1, 6 bases. The CDR3 length is 15 residues. Trimming removed 3 bases at V and 8 bases at J, with 19 bases between. The germline gives CDR1 LNHDA, CDR2 SQIVND (reference sequence). The CDR3 DNA sequence: TGTGCCAGTAGTATCATTGGAGCAGGGGATGGGGGCTACACCTTC. It specifies CASSIIGAGDGGYTF.

This chain connects TRBV6-5 to TRBJ2-7; D remains ambiguous. CDR3 length: 12 residues. Germline CDR1 reads MNHEY; CDR2 reads SVGAGI. The V end lost 5 bases, the J end lost 3 bases, and 8 bases lay between the germline ends. The CDR3 DNA reads TGTGCCAGCAGTGTCCTTAACTACGAGCAGTACTTC. This sequence encodes CASSVLNYEQYF.

The V call is TRBV18, the J call TRBJ2-2; 8 nucleotides agree with TRBD2. Trimming cost V 10 bases and J 0 bases; bases outside gene matches: 4. Germline V CDR1 and CDR2: KGHSH, LQKENI. This CDR3 comprises 14 residues. CDR3 residues: CAISGEPNTGELFF. In DNA, the CDR3 is TGTGCCATTAGCGGGGAACCGAACACCGGGGAGCTGTTTTTT. Full variable domain (remainder filled in from reference TRBV18 and TRBJ2-2): NAGVMQNPRHLVRRRGQEARLRCSPMKGHSHVYWYRQLPEEGLKFMVYLQKENIIDESGMPKERFSAEFPKEGPSILRIQQVVRGDSAAYFCAISGEPNTGELFFGEGSRLTVL.

This clone was seen a handful of times. The gene calls are TRBV28 and TRBJ2-7, with D hard to call. V was pared by 2 bases and J by 3 bases, with 5 bases between. The CDR3 length is 12 residues. Germline loops: CDR1 MDHEN, CDR2 SYDVKM. The CDR3 DNA is TGTGCCAGCAGTTTACAAAACTACGAGCAGTACTTC. This gives the protein CASSLQNYEQYF.

About this clone: This sample also contains other DNA sequences that code for the same CDR3. The chain joins TRBV5-1 to TRBJ1-2; 7 bases agree with TRBD1. Germline CDR1 is SGHRS and CDR2 is YFSETQ. J was trimmed by 5 bases and V by 2 bases; bases with no gene match: 3. This CDR3 is built from 13 residues. The CDR3 sequence is CASSLEGQYGYTF. The DNA for the CDR3 is TGCGCCAGCAGCTTAGAGGGACAGTATGGCTACACCTTC.

The chain uses TRBV19 and TRBJ1-5; TRBD1 might be the D (5 bases). Trimming removed 2 bases from V and 4 bases from J, with 12 bases in between. Per germline, CDR1 LNHDA and CDR2 SQIVND (reference sequence). The CDR3 covers 15 residues. CDR3 coding DNA: TGTGCCAGTAGTATACTGAGACAGTTTAATCAGCCCCAGCATTTT. Protein sequence: CASSILRQFNQPQHF. Variable domain in full (rest from reference TRBV19 and TRBJ1-5): DGGITQSPKYLFRKEGQNVTLSCEQNLNHDAMYWYRQDPGQGLRLIYYSQIVNDFQKGDIAEGYSVSREKKESFPLTVTSAQKNPTAFYLCASSILRQFNQPQHFGDGTRLSIL.

This clone showed up just a few times. The genes are TRBV9 and TRBJ2-3; perhaps TRBD1 as D (5 bases). Germline CDR1 is SGDLS and CDR2 is YYNGEE. The CDR3 extends over 14 amino acids. Trimming shortened V by 3 bases and J by 4 bases, and 12 bases separated the two germline ends. CDR3 in amino acids: CASSDSLGADTQYF. CDR3 DNA: TGTGCCAGCAGCGACAGCTTAGGGGCAGATACGCAGTATTTT.

The chain joins TRBV10-3 to TRBJ1-6; D remains unclear. The CDR3 runs 15 residues. The germline V gene encodes CDR1 ENHRY and CDR2 SYGVKD. V lost 2 bases and J 7 bases, leaving 12 bases between the germline ends. CDR3 nucleotide sequence: TGTGCCATCAGTGAGGCGCCCCCGGGGAATTCACCCCTCCACTTT. As protein: CAISEAPPGNSPLHF.